This T cell receptor (beta chain) was found in a study of T cell responses to AZD1222 COVID-19 vaccine. Notes on the study in general: Rises in breadth and depth of Spike-specific TCRs came after two AZD1222 doses. As reported, nearly half of all spike-specific TCRs target variant regions that are unmutated. At 160-218 and 743-854, vaccine-associated CD4 TCRs were dominant, and they spanned spike.

The repertoire was sequenced with immunoSEQ multiplex PCR; TCRdb's copy has only in-frame clones and lacks some. The sample carries tens of thousands of clones, roughly nine tenths recorded once. The V and J ends lost 0 bases and 8 bases, in that order; junction bases with no gene match: 6. The CDR3 extends over 15 amino acids. Per the germline V gene, CDR1 is SGHKS and CDR2 is YYEKEE (reference sequence). A note on this clone: Its specificity is not known.

This specimen was peripheral blood, taken 28 days after the second AZD1222 dose. The genes are TRBV5-5 and TRBJ1-4, with TRBD1 matching over 8 bases. The TCR sequence derives from an adult who received the AZD1222 COVID-19 vaccine. The CDR3 spells CASSLADRAVEKLFF. The CDR3 DNA sequence: TGTGCCAGCAGCTTGGCGGACAGGGCTGTGGAAAAACTGTTTTTT.